This paragraph reports one T cell receptor beta chain. Its antigen remains unknown. The data stem from a study of OX40 agonist ivuxolimab in advanced cancers. Study context: Among those treated, three patients had partial responses, one with hepatocellular carcinoma and two with cutaneous melanoma. Overall study results and limits: Normalized T-cell clonal expansion was also low in a subset of nonresponders.

Between the trimmed V and J ends, which lost 3 bases and 1 base, there was a span of 10 bases. This CDR3 is built from 15 residues. CDR1 and CDR2 (germline): SEHNR, FQNEAQ (reference sequence). Autoimmune disease history or systemic immunosuppression excluded patients. The assay was immunoSEQ multiplex PCR, and TCRdb's table has in-frame clones only and misses some. Here the sample spans about 71,000 clones, about 94% being singletons. This specimen consisted of CD4+ or CD8+ T cells sorted from blood, obtained in a trial of the OX40 agonist ivuxolimab. The genes are TRBV7-9 and TRBJ1-5; maybe TRBD1 (5 bases). The clonotype was recovered from an adult with an advanced solid tumor such as melanoma, head and neck, liver or kidney cancer. CDR3 bases: TGTGCCAGCAGCTTTGGGCCAGGGAGCAATCAGCCCCAGCATTTT. Its translation: CASSFGPGSNQPQHF. Filled out from reference TRBV7-9 and TRBJ1-5, the complete variable domain reads DTGVSQNPRHKITKRGQNVTFRCDPISEHNRLYWYRQTLGQGPEFLTYFQNEAQLEKSRLLSDRFSAERPKGSFSTLEIQRTEQGDSAMYLCASSFGPGSNQPQHFGDGTRLSIL.